Listed below are T cell receptor beta chains from one sample, sequenced in a study of T-cell reconstitution after alpha-beta-depleted transplantation in children. MiXCR, applied by TCRdb to the PCR reads, yields one record per CDR3 protein. The repertoire includes hundreds of thousands of distinct CDR3 sequences, roughly 17% of them detected once, and approximately 44% sits in the top ten. The source was PBMCs, mostly from graft donor cells, collected 360 days after TCRalphabeta/CD19-depleted stem cell transplant. Source of these receptors: a male patient under 10 years old who had a stem cell transplant for acute lymphoblastic leukemia, so the T cells may come from the graft donor. Each CDR3 is given without its conserved first and last residue.

V	J	CDR3
TRBV5-1	TRBJ2-3	ASSLPQREADTQY
TRBV4-1	TRBJ2-1	ASSQAPGLVDEQF
TRBV10-3	TRBJ2-3	AISDVVATSTDTQY
TRBV28	TRBJ1-1	ASSLWNWFGTKNTEAF
TRBV2	TRBJ2-7	ASSSDRETYEQY
TRBV28	TRBJ2-5	ASSDTGRETQY
TRBV20-1	TRBJ2-7	SASNIAVYSSYEQY
TRBV7-8	TRBJ2-7	ASSLVYDVGPYEQY
TRBV28	TRBJ2-3	ASLAALTTDTQY
TRBV5-1	TRBJ1-1	ASALGGSYTEAF
TRBV4-3	TRBJ2-3	ASSQGLTSTDTQY
TRBV5-1	TRBJ2-6	ATKGLPGANVLT
TRBV29-1	TRBJ2-2	SVAPFFYGPGRTGELF
TRBV4-2	TRBJ2-1	ASSRGVKGTAGAYNEQF
TRBV5-8	TRBJ1-5	ASSLGTGSYSNQPQH
TRBV7-9	TRBJ2-3	ASSFGYASGIADTQY
TRBV20-1	TRBJ1-1	SAISGTEAF
TRBV29-1	TRBJ1-2	SVETEGSNYGYT
TRBV12-3/TRBV12-4	TRBJ2-7	ASSSGVGNEQY
TRBV29-1	TRBJ2-7	SVARQLGYEQY
TRBV29-1	TRBJ2-1	SVEKPHHGNEQF
TRBV5-1	TRBJ1-1	ASSSWDSPEAF
TRBV20-1	TRBJ2-4	SARIGELAKNIQY
TRBV7-9	TRBJ2-1	ASSLAGAPSSYNEQF
TRBV27	TRBJ2-3	ASSSSHGADTQY
TRBV28	TRBJ2-1	ASARQGTFVN
TRBV5-4	TRBJ2-7	ASSTNFGTNYEQY
TRBV12-3/TRBV12-4	TRBJ2-5	ASSAGTSGRALQETQY
TRBV28	TRBJ2-1	ASAWGRANEQF
TRBV12-3/TRBV12-4	TRBJ1-1	ASSSGPRFTEAF
TRBV12-3/TRBV12-4	TRBJ2-7	ASRVSGEYGEQY
TRBV18	TRBJ1-6	ASSARDNSPLH
TRBV4-1	TRBJ2-7	ASSQVPPGHTY
TRBV12-3/TRBV12-4	TRBJ2-1	ASSLVGGRGQF
TRBV5-1	TRBJ2-5	ASSLGVQGRGETQY
TRBV29-1	TRBJ1-2	SVEDPRDYGYT
TRBV12-3/TRBV12-4	TRBJ2-7	ASSLVRRGGSYEQY
TRBV4-1	TRBJ2-1	ASSQGPARLAGEHYNEQF
TRBV5-1	TRBJ2-7	ASSLAGNNYEQY
TRBV10-3	TRBJ1-6	AIIRPPTKRSPLH
TRBV12-3/TRBV12-4	TRBJ1-1	ASSFKGQGSTEAF
TRBV5-4	TRBJ2-7	ASSLALGGTYEQY
TRBV7-2	TRBJ2-7	ASRARHGVDWEQY
TRBV4-1	TRBJ2-7	ASSQDKGPYWQY
TRBV10-3	TRBJ2-5	AISESDRGKTQY
TRBV7-9	TRBJ2-4	ASSLVAKNIQY
TRBV9	TRBJ2-1	ASSVGAGGYNEQF
TRBV29-1	TRBJ2-1	SVDGTSLREQF
TRBV2	TRBJ2-3	ASSGLLGYTDTQY
TRBV3-1	TRBJ2-3	ASSQRGLVGTDTQY
TRBV4-1	TRBJ2-1	ASSQMDLIVYNEQF
TRBV9	TRBJ2-3	ASSVGGADTQY